A selection of T cell receptor beta chains follows, all from one sample in a study of blood T cell repertoires in COVID-19. Assay used: immunoSEQ multiplex PCR; TCRdb lists only in-frame clones, some missing. The table has about 100,000 clones, over 80% seen once; the top ten hold roughly an eighth. The specimen was peripheral blood. These receptor sequences come from a man between 45 and 60 years old with active or convalescent COVID-19. The CDR3 runs from the conserved cysteine through the conserved F or W. The D gene is left open where the match is weak. Some rows have no size entry. The others give once, few or many, or a class for an expanded clone.

j_gene: TRBJ2-7; abundance: few; d_gene: TRBD1; v_gene: TRBV12-3/TRBV12-4; len: 13; CDR3aa: CASRPGQGGEQYF; CDR3nt: TGTGCCAGCAGACCGGGACAGGGAGGCGAGCAGTACTTC
j_gene: TRBJ1-6; abundance: -; d_gene: -; v_gene: TRBV5-5; len: 14; CDR3aa: CASSLVAENSPLHF; CDR3nt: TGTGCCAGCAGCTTGGTGGCGGAGAATTCACCCCTCCACTTT
j_gene: TRBJ2-7; abundance: -; d_gene: TRBD2; v_gene: TRBV28; len: 17; CDR3aa: CASSSPQLAGGRNEQYF; CDR3nt: TGTGCCAGCAGTTCCCCCCAACTAGCGGGAGGTAGGAACGAGCAGTACTTC
j_gene: TRBJ2-2; abundance: once; d_gene: TRBD1; v_gene: TRBV24-1; len: 15; CDR3aa: CATSGRQGVTGELFF; CDR3nt: TGTGCCACCAGTGGCCGACAGGGTGTAACCGGGGAGCTGTTTTTT
j_gene: TRBJ1-2; abundance: -; d_gene: -; v_gene: TRBV28; len: 13; CDR3aa: CASTLDRRYGYTF; CDR3nt: TGTGCCAGCACGTTAGACAGACGATATGGCTACACCTTC
j_gene: TRBJ2-1; abundance: -; d_gene: -; v_gene: TRBV24-1; len: 13; CDR3aa: CATSGTPNNEQFF; CDR3nt: TGTGCCACATCCGGGACACCGAACAATGAGCAGTTCTTC
j_gene: TRBJ1-3; abundance: -; d_gene: -; v_gene: TRBV5-4; len: 14; CDR3aa: CASSPGPGLDTIYF; CDR3nt: TGTGCCAGCAGCCCCGGGCCGGGGTTAGACACCATATATTTT
j_gene: TRBJ1-2; abundance: few; d_gene: -; v_gene: TRBV11-2; len: 13; CDR3aa: CASSPTQASGYTF; CDR3nt: TGTGCCAGCAGCCCGACCCAGGCCTCTGGCTACACCTTC
j_gene: TRBJ1-4; abundance: -; d_gene: -; v_gene: TRBV5-6; len: 14; CDR3aa: CASSPPGGHEKLFF; CDR3nt: TGTGCCAGCAGCCCGCCTGGGGGCCATGAAAAACTGTTTTTT
j_gene: TRBJ2-5; abundance: -; d_gene: -; v_gene: TRBV30; len: 11; CDR3aa: CAWSVQETQYF; CDR3nt: TGTGCCTGGAGTGTACAGGAGACCCAGTACTTC
j_gene: TRBJ2-1; abundance: -; d_gene: TRBD1; v_gene: TRBV14; len: 17; CDR3aa: CASSQRTGTGGLDEQFF; CDR3nt: TGTGCCAGCAGCCAAAGGACCGGGACAGGGGGCCTCGATGAGCAGTTCTTC
j_gene: TRBJ1-1; abundance: -; d_gene: -; v_gene: TRBV15; len: 15; CDR3aa: CATSRETVPDTEAFF; CDR3nt: TGTGCCACCAGCAGAGAGACAGTCCCCGACACTGAAGCTTTCTTT
j_gene: TRBJ1-2; abundance: few; d_gene: TRBD1; v_gene: TRBV7-8; len: 13; CDR3aa: CASSSGQGQGYTF; CDR3nt: TGTGCCAGCAGCTCGGGACAGGGGCAGGGCTACACCTTC
j_gene: TRBJ2-3; abundance: -; d_gene: TRBD1; v_gene: TRBV2; len: 14; CDR3aa: CASSDRTGIDTQYF; CDR3nt: TGTGCCAGCAGTGACCGGACAGGGATAGATACGCAGTATTTT
j_gene: TRBJ2-3; abundance: -; d_gene: TRBD2; v_gene: TRBV5-1; len: 16; CDR3aa: CASSLVEGGRGYTQYF; CDR3nt: TGCGCCAGCAGCTTGGTCGAGGGCGGGAGAGGGTATACGCAGTATTTT
j_gene: TRBJ2-1; abundance: -; d_gene: TRBD2; v_gene: TRBV5-8; len: 18; CDR3aa: CASSLFRGTGTRRSEQFF; CDR3nt: TGTGCCAGCAGCTTGTTTCGGGGGACCGGGACTAGACGTAGTGAGCAGTTCTTC
j_gene: TRBJ2-2; abundance: -; d_gene: -; v_gene: TRBV7-8; len: 16; CDR3aa: CASSFRRLANTGELFF; CDR3nt: TGTGCCAGCAGCTTTAGAAGACTCGCGAACACCGGGGAGCTGTTTTTT
j_gene: TRBJ2-1; abundance: -; d_gene: -; v_gene: TRBV19; len: 17; CDR3aa: CASTPGRGREDYNEQFF; CDR3nt: TGTGCCAGTACCCCGGGCAGGGGACGGGAGGATTACAATGAGCAGTTCTTC
j_gene: TRBJ2-1; abundance: once; d_gene: TRBD2; v_gene: TRBV7-9; len: 18; CDR3aa: CASSLANGLAGVYNEQFF; CDR3nt: TGTGCCAGCAGCTTAGCTAATGGACTAGCGGGAGTATACAATGAGCAGTTCTTC
j_gene: TRBJ2-7; abundance: -; d_gene: TRBD2; v_gene: TRBV11-2; len: 14; CDR3aa: CASSRSGGSYEQYF; CDR3nt: TGTGCCAGCAGCCGTAGCGGGGGATCCTACGAGCAGTACTTC
j_gene: TRBJ2-3; abundance: few; d_gene: -; v_gene: TRBV19; len: 12; CDR3aa: CASSVSTDTQYF; CDR3nt: TGTGCCAGTAGCGTGAGCACAGATACGCAGTATTTT
j_gene: TRBJ2-7; abundance: -; d_gene: -; v_gene: TRBV5-4; len: 14; CDR3aa: CASSLGGAGYEQYF; CDR3nt: TGTGCCAGCAGCTTAGGAGGGGCAGGATACGAGCAGTACTTC
j_gene: TRBJ1-3; abundance: -; d_gene: -; v_gene: TRBV4-1; len: 15; CDR3aa: CASSEDRSGGNTIYF; CDR3nt: TGCGCCAGCAGCGAAGACAGGTCTGGGGGAAACACCATATATTTT
j_gene: TRBJ2-2; abundance: -; d_gene: TRBD1; v_gene: TRBV19; len: 15; CDR3aa: CASSSQGALTGELFF; CDR3nt: TGTGCCAGTAGTTCACAGGGGGCTCTCACCGGGGAGCTGTTTTTT
j_gene: TRBJ2-7; abundance: -; d_gene: TRBD1; v_gene: TRBV19; len: 14; CDR3aa: CASRTTGGPYEQYF; CDR3nt: TGTGCCAGTAGGACCACAGGGGGCCCCTACGAGCAGTACTTC
j_gene: TRBJ1-2; abundance: -; d_gene: TRBD1; v_gene: TRBV6-4; len: 15; CDR3aa: CATKPSQGRGYGYTF; CDR3nt: TGTGCCACCAAGCCCTCACAGGGGAGAGGTTATGGCTACACCTTC
j_gene: TRBJ1-1; abundance: -; d_gene: -; v_gene: TRBV2; len: 13; CDR3aa: CATRREMNTEAFF; CDR3nt: TGTGCCACCCGGAGGGAGATGAACACTGAAGCTTTCTTT
j_gene: TRBJ1-2; abundance: -; d_gene: -; v_gene: TRBV19; len: 16; CDR3aa: CASSPPRGRMSYGYTF; CDR3nt: TGTGCCAGTAGCCCCCCAAGGGGCAGGATGAGCTATGGCTACACCTTC
j_gene: TRBJ2-7; abundance: -; d_gene: TRBD1; v_gene: TRBV10-3; len: 16; CDR3aa: CAISEQLEGQECEQYF; CDR3nt: TGTGCCATCAGTGAGCAACTAGAGGGACAGGAGTGCGAGCAGTACTTC
j_gene: TRBJ1-1; abundance: -; d_gene: -; v_gene: TRBV19; len: 14; CDR3aa: CASSEDTMNTEAFF; CDR3nt: TGTGCCAGTAGTGAGGACACTATGAACACTGAAGCTTTCTTT
j_gene: TRBJ1-4; abundance: -; d_gene: TRBD1; v_gene: TRBV5-1; len: 14; CDR3aa: CASSLGQGHEKLFF; CDR3nt: TGCGCCAGCAGCTTAGGACAGGGACATGAAAAACTGTTTTTT